This TCR beta chain came from a study of blood T cell repertoires in COVID-19. Across the whole study: COVID-19 samples, acute and convalescent, were from the United States, Italy and Spain.

Original analysis: Estimation of nucleated cell counts was performed using reference gene primer amplification. This table comes from immunoSEQ multiplex PCR, and its TCRdb copy is limited to in-frame clones, with some not included. The DNA gave D and trimming, while V, J and clone size come from that table. The sample has tens of thousands of clones, roughly four fifths seen once. The CDR3 extends over 14 amino acids. Germline assignment: CDR1 SGHNT and CDR2 YYREEE (reference sequence). Trimming at V came to 0 bases and at J to 6 bases, leaving 1 base not matched to a gene. The sample comprised peripheral blood. The receptor was derived from a man in his forties or fifties with active or convalescent COVID-19. The chain uses TRBV5-4 and TRBJ2-2; 8 bases are a match to TRBD1. CDR3 nucleotides: TGTGCCAGCAGCTTGGTGGACAGGGCCGGGGAGCTGTTTTTT. Its translation is CASSLVDRAGELFF. The full variable domain, with the rest looked up from reference TRBV5-4 and TRBJ2-2, is ETGVTQSPTHLIKTRGQQVTLRCSSQSGHNTVSWYQQALGQGPQFIFQYYREEENGRGNFPPRFSGLQFPNYSSELNVNALELDDSALYLCASSLVDRAGELFFGEGSRLTVL.